This is a list of T cell receptor beta chains from one sample in a study of blood T cell repertoires in COVID-19. The protocol was immunoSEQ multiplex PCR, while the TCRdb copy is restricted to in-frame clones and leaves out a portion. The sample has roughly 520,000 clones, 88% seen once; the top ten hold 1.5% to 2%. Material: PBMCs or T cells enriched from blood (not recorded which). The source is a woman between 40 and 55 years old who had recovered from COVID-19. Both conserved end residues are part of each CDR3. Each record gives: J gene, clone size, D gene, V gene, CDR3 DNA, CDR3 protein. A D gene is named only where the DNA matches it firmly. Clone size, where shown, is once, few, many, or a class for clones that have expanded.

J gene: TRBJ2-7
clone size: NA
D gene: TRBD1
V gene: TRBV6-5
CDR3 DNA: TGTGCCAGCAGGGGACAGCTTAGCTCCTACGAGCAGTACTTC
CDR3 protein: CASRGQLSSYEQYF

J gene: TRBJ2-7
clone size: once
D gene: NA
V gene: TRBV9
CDR3 DNA: TGTGCCAGCAGCGTAGGGGCAGGGAACTCCTACGAGCAGTACTTC
CDR3 protein: CASSVGAGNSYEQYF

J gene: TRBJ1-1
clone size: NA
D gene: NA
V gene: TRBV11-3
CDR3 DNA: TGTGCCAGCAGCTTAGACCTGACAGTGAACACTGAAGCTTTCTTT
CDR3 protein: CASSLDLTVNTEAFF

J gene: TRBJ2-3
clone size: NA
D gene: TRBD1
V gene: TRBV29-1
CDR3 DNA: TGCAGCGTTGTGCAGGGGGACAATACGCAGTATTTT
CDR3 protein: CSVVQGDNTQYF

J gene: TRBJ1-3
clone size: NA
D gene: TRBD1
V gene: TRBV7-8
CDR3 DNA: TGTGCCAGCAGCCAACCGGGACAGCTTGGAAACACCATATATTTT
CDR3 protein: CASSQPGQLGNTIYF

J gene: TRBJ2-2
clone size: NA
D gene: TRBD2
V gene: TRBV10-3
CDR3 DNA: TGTGCCATCAGTGAAAGCGGGAGGGTTACCGGGGAGCTGTTTTTT
CDR3 protein: CAISESGRVTGELFF

J gene: TRBJ2-7
clone size: once
D gene: TRBD2
V gene: TRBV9
CDR3 DNA: TGTGCCAGCAGCCCTTCGGGGGGGCACTCCTACGAGCAGTACTTC
CDR3 protein: CASSPSGGHSYEQYF

J gene: TRBJ1-2
clone size: once
D gene: TRBD1
V gene: TRBV24-1
CDR3 DNA: TGTGCCACCAGTGATTCGCGGACAGGGGAGCGCTACACCTTC
CDR3 protein: CATSDSRTGERYTF

J gene: TRBJ2-5
clone size: NA
D gene: NA
V gene: TRBV5-1
CDR3 DNA: TGCGCCAGCAGCTTCGAGGCATTGGAGACCCAGTACTTC
CDR3 protein: CASSFEALETQYF

J gene: TRBJ1-4
clone size: once
D gene: TRBD1
V gene: TRBV30
CDR3 DNA: TGTGCCTGGCGTTCAGGGGGAGAAAAACTGTTTTTT
CDR3 protein: CAWRSGGEKLFF

J gene: TRBJ2-1
clone size: NA
D gene: TRBD2
V gene: TRBV9
CDR3 DNA: TGTGCCAGCAGCGTAGGACTAGCCTACAGCTCCTACAATGAGCAGTTCTTC
CDR3 protein: CASSVGLAYSSYNEQFF

J gene: TRBJ2-3
clone size: NA
D gene: NA
V gene: TRBV19
CDR3 DNA: TGTGCCAGTAGTATAGCAGGGATCACAGATACGCAGTATTTT
CDR3 protein: CASSIAGITDTQYF

J gene: TRBJ1-1
clone size: NA
D gene: NA
V gene: TRBV7-2
CDR3 DNA: TGTGCCAGCAGCTTATTTGACAGAATGAACACTGAAGCTTTCTTT
CDR3 protein: CASSLFDRMNTEAFF

J gene: TRBJ1-2
clone size: NA
D gene: NA
V gene: TRBV3-1/TRBV3-2
CDR3 DNA: TGTGCCAGCAGCCTCGGACAGAACTATGGCTACACCTTC
CDR3 protein: CASSLGQNYGYTF

J gene: TRBJ2-7
clone size: NA
D gene: NA
V gene: TRBV28
CDR3 DNA: TGTGCCAGCAACACGTATACAGGGTCAAGCGAGCAGTACTTC
CDR3 protein: CASNTYTGSSEQYF

J gene: TRBJ2-3
clone size: once
D gene: TRBD2
V gene: TRBV13
CDR3 DNA: TGTGCCAGCAGCTTCCCTAGCGGGAGGGATGGAGATACGCAGTATTTT
CDR3 protein: CASSFPSGRDGDTQYF

J gene: TRBJ1-2
clone size: few
D gene: TRBD1
V gene: TRBV19
CDR3 DNA: TGTGCCAGTAGAACGGACAGGGGAGATGGCTACACCTTC
CDR3 protein: CASRTDRGDGYTF

J gene: TRBJ2-1
clone size: once
D gene: TRBD1
V gene: TRBV12-3/TRBV12-4
CDR3 DNA: TGTGCCAGCAGTTGGGGACAGGAATATGAGCAGTTCTTC
CDR3 protein: CASSWGQEYEQFF

J gene: TRBJ2-7
clone size: NA
D gene: NA
V gene: TRBV19
CDR3 DNA: TGTGCCAGTAGCTCCACTGGTTCCTACGAGCAGTACTTC
CDR3 protein: CASSSTGSYEQYF

J gene: TRBJ2-2
clone size: NA
D gene: NA
V gene: TRBV3-1/TRBV3-2
CDR3 DNA: TGTGCCAGCAGTAGACAGAGGAACACCGGGGAGCTGTTTTTT
CDR3 protein: CASSRQRNTGELFF

J gene: TRBJ1-5
clone size: NA
D gene: TRBD1
V gene: TRBV6-2/TRBV6-3
CDR3 DNA: TGTGCCAGCAGTTACTCGTGGGCAGGGGGAAACCGAAGGGATCAGCCCCAGCATTTT
CDR3 protein: CASSYSWAGGNRRDQPQHF

J gene: TRBJ1-1
clone size: NA
D gene: NA
V gene: TRBV6-5
CDR3 DNA: TGTGCCAGCAGTTCCCCGGGTGGGGGGGACACTGAAGCTTTCTTT
CDR3 protein: CASSSPGGGDTEAFF

J gene: TRBJ1-1
clone size: NA
D gene: TRBD1
V gene: TRBV29-1
CDR3 DNA: TGCAGCGTAAAGGACAGGGGAATGAACACTGAAGCTTTCTTT
CDR3 protein: CSVKDRGMNTEAFF

J gene: TRBJ2-1
clone size: NA
D gene: TRBD2
V gene: TRBV19
CDR3 DNA: TGTGCCAGTAGTATCAGGGGGACTAGCGGGAGATACAATGAGCAGTTCTTC
CDR3 protein: CASSIRGTSGRYNEQFF

J gene: TRBJ1-3
clone size: NA
D gene: NA
V gene: TRBV13
CDR3 DNA: TGTGCCAGCAGCTGGGAGCCTGGAAACACCATATATTTT
CDR3 protein: CASSWEPGNTIYF

J gene: TRBJ2-7
clone size: NA
D gene: TRBD1
V gene: TRBV6-2/TRBV6-3
CDR3 DNA: TGTGCCAGCAGTGACCACAGGGGCAAGGCGGACCAGTACTTC
CDR3 protein: CASSDHRGKADQYF

J gene: TRBJ1-2
clone size: NA
D gene: NA
V gene: TRBV2
CDR3 DNA: TGTGCCAGCAGTGAAGGAGGGGGCTATGGCTACACCTTC
CDR3 protein: CASSEGGGYGYTF

J gene: TRBJ1-2
clone size: NA
D gene: NA
V gene: TRBV12-3/TRBV12-4
CDR3 DNA: TGTGCCAGCAGTTTGGGCAGCTTCTATGGCTACACCTTC
CDR3 protein: CASSLGSFYGYTF

J gene: TRBJ2-1
clone size: NA
D gene: NA
V gene: TRBV6-5
CDR3 DNA: TGTGCCAGCCACTATCTCTCAGCGGGTGATGAGCAGTTCTTC
CDR3 protein: CASHYLSAGDEQFF

J gene: TRBJ1-2
clone size: NA
D gene: NA
V gene: TRBV18
CDR3 DNA: TGTGCCAGCTCACCACCGATGGGGCAGTACAACTATGGCTACACCTTC
CDR3 protein: CASSPPMGQYNYGYTF

J gene: TRBJ2-1
clone size: NA
D gene: NA
V gene: TRBV10-2
CDR3 DNA: TGCGCCAGCAGTGAGAGGGGAATGGGCTCCTACAATGAGCAGTTCTTC
CDR3 protein: CASSERGMGSYNEQFF

J gene: TRBJ1-6
clone size: NA
D gene: NA
V gene: TRBV3-1/TRBV3-2
CDR3 DNA: TGTGCCAGCAGCCAAGAGCCAGGGATTTCACCCCTCCACTTT
CDR3 protein: CASSQEPGISPLHF

J gene: TRBJ1-2
clone size: once
D gene: NA
V gene: TRBV20-1
CDR3 DNA: TGCAGTGCTAGAGGAGACTATGGCTACACCTTC
CDR3 protein: CSARGDYGYTF

J gene: TRBJ1-1
clone size: NA
D gene: NA
V gene: TRBV3-1/TRBV3-2
CDR3 DNA: TGTGCCAGCAGCCAAGCCGGGGGTCCAATGAACACTGAAGCTTTCTTT
CDR3 protein: CASSQAGGPMNTEAFF

J gene: TRBJ2-7
clone size: NA
D gene: TRBD1
V gene: TRBV4-3
CDR3 DNA: TGCGCCAGCAGCCAAGGCGCCCGACAGGGGGCCTACGAGCAGTACTTC
CDR3 protein: CASSQGARQGAYEQYF

J gene: TRBJ1-1
clone size: NA
D gene: TRBD1
V gene: TRBV29-1
CDR3 DNA: TGCAGCGTTTCGACAGGGATGGACACTGAAGCTTTCTTT
CDR3 protein: CSVSTGMDTEAFF

J gene: TRBJ2-2
clone size: NA
D gene: NA
V gene: TRBV19
CDR3 DNA: TGTGCCAGCAGAAGGACGGGAGCCACCGGGGAGCTGTTTTTT
CDR3 protein: CASRRTGATGELFF

J gene: TRBJ1-5
clone size: NA
D gene: NA
V gene: TRBV7-9
CDR3 DNA: TGTGCCAGCAGCCCCGAATGGGGAGGGTATCAGCCCCAGCATTTT
CDR3 protein: CASSPEWGGYQPQHF

J gene: TRBJ1-2
clone size: once
D gene: TRBD1
V gene: TRBV5-4
CDR3 DNA: TGTGCCAGCAGCCCGCGCGTCGGACAGGGCGGCTATGGCTACACCTTC
CDR3 protein: CASSPRVGQGGYGYTF

J gene: TRBJ2-2
clone size: NA
D gene: TRBD2
V gene: TRBV19
CDR3 DNA: TGTGCCAGTAGTGAGGGAGGGACCGGGGAGCTGTTTTTT
CDR3 protein: CASSEGGTGELFF

J gene: TRBJ2-1
clone size: NA
D gene: TRBD2
V gene: TRBV30
CDR3 DNA: TGTGCCTGGAGTAGGGGACTAGCGGGAGATCGGGAGCAGTTCTTC
CDR3 protein: CAWSRGLAGDREQFF

J gene: TRBJ1-1
clone size: NA
D gene: NA
V gene: TRBV10-3
CDR3 DNA: TGTGCCATCAGTGACAGGACATCGTTGGGCACTGAAGCTTTCTTT
CDR3 protein: CAISDRTSLGTEAFF

J gene: TRBJ2-7
clone size: once
D gene: NA
V gene: TRBV7-2
CDR3 DNA: TGTGCCAGCAGCTACAAAACGAGCGGGTGGAGCTCCTACGAGCAGTACTTC
CDR3 protein: CASSYKTSGWSSYEQYF

J gene: TRBJ2-7
clone size: many
D gene: TRBD1
V gene: TRBV5-4
CDR3 DNA: TGTGCCAGCAGCTTCCCGGGACAGGGCACGGACGTGGGCGAGCAGTACTTC
CDR3 protein: CASSFPGQGTDVGEQYF

J gene: TRBJ1-5
clone size: once
D gene: NA
V gene: TRBV4-2
CDR3 DNA: TGTGCCAGCAGCCAAGTCCGGGATCAGCCCCAGCATTTT
CDR3 protein: CASSQVRDQPQHF

J gene: TRBJ2-6
clone size: NA
D gene: NA
V gene: TRBV10-3
CDR3 DNA: TGTGCCATCAGTGAGCCCATCACTAGCTCTGGGGCCAACGTCCTGACTTTC
CDR3 protein: CAISEPITSSGANVLTF